The clone carrying this TCR beta chain was seen repeatedly, ten times or more. TCRdb ran MiXCR on the 5' RACE reads and lists one entry per CDR3 protein. The sample lists 55,000 to 70,000 distinct CDR3 sequences; about 3% were seen once. This sample is drawn from a study of neurological immune-mediated disorders. V was pared by 3 bases and J by 5 bases, with 11 bases of the junction left unmatched. CDR1 SGHAT and CDR2 FQNNGV come from the germline V gene. The CDR3 consists of 19 residues. Source material was 2 million unsorted PBMCs, stored at -80 °C in RNAlater. V and J are TRBV11-2 and TRBJ2-2; 14 bases line up with TRBD2. The sample consisted of PBMCs. The TCR comes from a woman aged 50 to 65 with multiple sclerosis. CDR3 in amino acids: CASSFPSTSGGARTGELFF. As DNA, the CDR3 is TGTGCCAGCAGCTTTCCATCGACTAGCGGGGGGGCCCGGACCGGGGAGCTGTTTTTT.